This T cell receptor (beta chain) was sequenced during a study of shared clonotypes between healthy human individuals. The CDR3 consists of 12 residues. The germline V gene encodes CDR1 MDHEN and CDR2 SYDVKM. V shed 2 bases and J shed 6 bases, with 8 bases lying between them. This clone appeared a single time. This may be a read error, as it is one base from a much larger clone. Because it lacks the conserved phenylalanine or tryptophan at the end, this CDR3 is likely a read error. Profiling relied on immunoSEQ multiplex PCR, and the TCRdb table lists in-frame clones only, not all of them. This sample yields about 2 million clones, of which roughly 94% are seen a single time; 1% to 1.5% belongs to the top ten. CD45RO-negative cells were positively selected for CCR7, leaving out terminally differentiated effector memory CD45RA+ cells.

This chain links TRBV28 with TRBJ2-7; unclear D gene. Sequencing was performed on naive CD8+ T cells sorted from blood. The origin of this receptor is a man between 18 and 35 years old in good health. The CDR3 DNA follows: TGTGCCAGCAGTTTACCCGGTCCCGAGCAGTACCTC. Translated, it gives CASSLPGPEQYL.